These 18 T cell receptor beta chains share one sample of origin, sequenced in a study of T-cell memory formation after mild COVID-19. A single record per CDR3 protein comes from TCRdb applying MiXCR to the 5' RACE reads. This table holds around 53,000 distinct CDR3 sequences, 10% to 15% found once. The specimen was PBMCs or a T cell subset sorted from them (not recorded which). The receptors shown here come from a man between 18 and 29 years old who had mild COVID-19 (a few samples of this study predate the infection). Cell type and time point are not known.

This clonotype was detected a few times. The chain employs TRBV24-1 and TRBJ2-3; TRBD1 matches 10 bases. The CDR3 is 15 amino acids. Per germline, CDR1 KGHDR and CDR2 SFDVKD. Unmatched junction bases numbered 9, after V lost 9 bases and J lost 4 bases. CDR3 sequence: CATAAGQGRSDTQYF. In DNA form, the CDR3 reads TGTGCCACCGCGGCGGGACAGGGGAGGTCAGATACGCAGTATTTT.

The chain has TRBV6-5 and TRBJ2-7; D is unclear. Germline V CDR1 and CDR2: MNHEY, SVGAGI. This CDR3 spans 12 amino acids. Deletions cut 7 bases from V and 1 base from J, with 8 bases between. The CDR3 reads CASIGNSYEQYF. CDR3 bases: TGTGCCAGCATAGGAAATTCCTACGAGCAGTACTTC.

At least ten counts were recorded for this clonotype. The CDR3 is CASSLEEADQETQYF. CDR3 in DNA: TGCGCCAGCAGCTTGGAGGAGGCCGACCAAGAGACCCAGTACTTC. This chain links TRBV5-1 with TRBJ2-5; D perhaps matches TRBD2 (5 bases). Deletions cut 0 bases from V and 0 bases from J, with 9 bases between. Per the germline V gene, CDR1 is SGHRS and CDR2 is YFSETQ. This CDR3 comprises 15 residues. The full variable domain, completed using reference TRBV5-1 and TRBJ2-5, is KAGVTQTPRYLIKTRGQQVTLSCSPISGHRSVSWYQQTPGQGLQFLFEYFSETQRNKGNFPGRFSGRQFSNSRSEMNVSTLELGDSALYLCASSLEEADQETQYFGPGTRLLVL.

The table lists this clonotype with a few counts. The chain joins TRBV6-2 or TRBV6-3 to TRBJ1-1; D unclear. V lost 5 bases, J lost 4 bases, and 11 bases lay in between. Germline V lookup: CDR1 MNHEY, CDR2 SVGEGT. This CDR3 contains 13 residues. Here the CDR3 reads CASSHVALTEAFF. CDR3 in DNA: TGTGCCAGCAGTCACGTGGCGCTCACTGAAGCTTTCTTT.

V usage is TRBV18 and J usage is TRBJ1-5; D may be TRBD1 (6 bases). Germline assignment: CDR1 KGHSH and CDR2 LQKENI. The CDR3 sequence is 14 residues long. Trimming left V 2 bases short and J 7 bases short, with 12 bases between. This CDR3 is CASSPRSGGQPQHF. The DNA for the CDR3 is TGTGCCAGCTCACCAAGATCGGGGGGCCAGCCCCAGCATTTT.

The genes are TRBV20-1 and TRBJ2-7; perhaps TRBD1 as D (6 bases). The germline V and J ends were trimmed by 2 bases and 6 bases, with 23 bases remaining between them. Looked up from germline, CDR1 is DFQATT and CDR2 is SNEGSKA (reference sequence). CDR3 size: 16 residues. The CDR3 DNA sequence: TGCAGTGCTAGAAAAATGGGGACACGGGTGCCTCCCGAGCAGTACTTC. This translates into CSARKMGTRVPPEQYF.

This clonotype appeared many times. The chain employs TRBV4-1 and TRBJ2-1, with D possibly called TRBD1 or TRBD2 (6 bases each). This CDR3 has 17 amino acids. Per the germline V gene, CDR1 is MGHRA and CDR2 is YSYEKL. The V end lost 1 base, the J end lost 6 bases, and 19 bases lay between the germline ends. CDR3 DNA sequence: TGCGCCAGCAGCCAAGGAGGGGGGCTGAAGATTCTCAATGAGCAGTTCTTC. Translating it yields CASSQGGGLKILNEQFF.

The genes are TRBV18 and TRBJ2-5; no clear D gene. Germline V gene data show CDR1 as KGHSH and CDR2 as LQKENI. The CDR3 extends over 13 amino acids. The V and J ends lost 6 bases and 1 base respectively, with 9 bases between them. CDR3 DNA sequence: TGTGCCAGCTCCCCCCAGTCCCAAGAGACCCAGTACTTC. It specifies CASSPQSQETQYF.

A few counts support this clonotype. The chain recombines TRBV20-1 with TRBJ2-7, with D hard to call. There are 13 residues in the CDR3. V dropped 1 base and J dropped 6 bases, with 13 bases sitting between them. CDR1 and CDR2 (germline): DFQATT, SNEGSKA (reference sequence). Here the CDR3 DNA reads TGCAGTGCTAGAGCGTGGAGTCGGCTCGAGCAGTACTTC. Protein: CSARAWSRLEQYF.

The chain is built from TRBV7-2 and TRBJ1-1; D unclear. Trimming left V 2 bases short and J 6 bases short, with 13 bases between. This CDR3 contains 14 residues. Germline loops: CDR1 SGHTA, CDR2 FQGNSA. CDR3 in DNA: TGTGCCAGCAGCTTAAGGCTCCGGCTCCCTGAAGCTTTCTTT. Protein sequence: CASSLRLRLPEAFF.

This clonotype was recorded a few times. The genes are TRBV7-2 and TRBJ2-3, with TRBD2 matching 10 bases. Germline V gene lookup returns CDR1 SGHTA and CDR2 FQGNSA. V was pared by 1 base and J by 5 bases, with 9 bases of the junction left unmatched. This CDR3 contains 17 residues. The CDR3 loop is CASSLGISGGAVDTQYF. Here the CDR3 DNA reads TGTGCCAGCAGCTTAGGCATAAGCGGGGGGGCCGTAGATACGCAGTATTTT.

V gene TRBV18 combines with J gene TRBJ1-1, with D possibly matching TRBD1 (6 bases). Per the germline V gene, CDR1 is KGHSH and CDR2 is LQKENI. The ends were cut back, 1 base at V and 5 bases at J, with 8 bases in the middle. The CDR3 sequence is 13 residues long. This CDR3 is CASSPLRGTEAFF. The CDR3 DNA reads as TGTGCCAGCTCACCACTCAGGGGTACTGAAGCTTTCTTT.

There are a few counts of this clonotype. The chain is built from TRBV4-2 and TRBJ1-1, with D unresolved. V was pared by 1 base and J by 1 base, with 7 bases between. Germline CDR1 is LGHNA and CDR2 is YNFKEQ. The CDR3 sequence is 14 residues long. CDR3: CASSQGTANTEAFF. The CDR3 nucleotides are TGTGCCAGCAGCCAAGGGACGGCGAACACTGAAGCTTTCTTT.

The table lists this clonotype with a few counts. The chain links TRBV19 to TRBJ2-7; tentative D call: TRBD1 (6 bases). V gave up 9 bases and J gave up 10 bases, with 10 bases separating them. The CDR3 totals 9 residues. Germline CDR1 LNHDA, CDR2 SQIVND (reference sequence). Written as DNA, the CDR3 is TGTGCCAGGGGGGACAAACAGTACGTC. Amino acid sequence: CARGDKQYV.

The table lists this clonotype with many counts. The chain links TRBV4-1 to TRBJ1-5; a possible D gene is TRBD1 (6 bases). In germline, CDR1 is MGHRA, CDR2 YSYEKL. The CDR3 consists of 15 residues. The germline V and J ends were trimmed by 1 base and 6 bases, with 13 bases remaining between them. The CDR3 spells CASSQGPGEAQPQHF. Here the CDR3 DNA reads TGCGCCAGCAGCCAAGGACCAGGGGAGGCTCAGCCCCAGCATTTT.

This clonotype was picked up many times. This chain uses TRBV7-2 with TRBJ2-1; D may be TRBD2 (5 bases). V was cut by 4 bases and J by 6 bases, with 13 bases left in between. The length of the CDR3 is 14 residues. CDR1 SGHTA and CDR2 FQGNSA come from the germline V gene. The CDR3 region has the DNA TGTGCCAGCAGCTCCGGACTGTTAGGCAATGAGCAGTTCTTC. Amino acids: CASSSGLLGNEQFF.

The V gene is TRBV29-1, the J gene TRBJ1-2; D possibly corresponds to TRBD1 (6 bases). The germline V and J ends were trimmed by 1 base and 3 bases, with 12 bases remaining between them. The CDR3 totals 14 residues. In germline, CDR1 is SQVTM, CDR2 ANQGSEA. Written as DNA, the CDR3 is TGCAGCGTTGAAGCGGCAGGGGATTACTATGGCTACACCTTC. Translated: CSVEAAGDYYGYTF.

This clonotype was counted only a few times. This chain links TRBV7-9 with TRBJ1-2; no clear D gene. With 8 bases removed from V and 1 base from J, the gap between germline ends came to 5 bases. The CDR3 length is 11 residues. CDR1 and CDR2 (germline): SEHNR, FQNEAQ (reference sequence). The CDR3 sequence is CASGHNYGYTF. The CDR3 DNA reads TGTGCCAGCGGTCATAACTATGGCTACACCTTC.